The present TCR beta chain was sequenced within a study of cytomegalovirus exposure and HLA in healthy donors (dated by TCRdb to 2016 to 2017). Describing the broader study: An earlier analysis of some 550 of the donors reported 250 to 350 Gb of sequence data and 117 million unique TCR beta sequences from 150 million to 200 million T cells. The study was designed to test whether signatures of past pathogen exposure could be identified by cataloging public T cell receptors. Using immunosequencing, the study profiled T cell repertoires from fewer than 850 subjects and related those repertoires to cytomegalovirus serostatus. In a later genetic analysis, genome-wide SNP genotypes for about three fifths of the roughly 670 donors were used, and that subset was treated as a discovery cohort. Rather than using new phenotypic data, the later analysis identified candidate immune exposures from TCR beta sequences and from how often those sequences occurred across donors. The number of typed donors differed by locus: about 620-640 for A, B, C, DRB1 and DQB1; 500 to 550 for DQA1; 606 for DPA1; and around 490 for DPB1. Across around 400 genotyped donors of the cohort, an average of roughly 230,000 unique TCR beta nucleotide sequences per donor were sequenced, and about a sixth of those sequences were non-productive. A separate validation cohort of more than 100 different subjects was used in addition to the 666-subject first cohort. To study patterns of TCR occurrence, a later analysis re-analyzed previously published TCR beta repertoires from 500 to 850 donors and added high-resolution HLA genotyping. An early release covering 500 to 750 HLA-typed donors comprised approximately 300 gigabases of sequencing data and tens of millions of unique TCR sequences. In an earlier analysis of 500 to 650 of the donors, high-throughput TCR beta sequencing was used to judge whether each TCR beta V gene segment behaved as functional or pseudogenic. Alongside the repertoire data, information on donor age, sex, ethnicity and CMV serostatus was compiled. Of the approximately 400 genotyped donors, approximately 81% were placed in the genetic ancestry cluster associated with self-reported Caucasian donors. Every discovery cohort repertoire had been produced on one sequencing platform. To predict cytomegalovirus infection status, the study combined high-throughput TCR immunosequencing, statistical association of individual TCRs with disease status, and machine learning. Both class I and class II loci were covered by HLA typing, at four-digit resolution. Five DR-DQ haplotypes were treated as single units for association and clustering because of strong linkage in the cohort.

The cohort comprised 666 healthy bone marrow donors. All cohort members were sampled while nominally healthy, although unrecorded immune exposures were likely present. The donor tested CMV seropositive and was one of the 289 seropositive cohort members. Each donor provided a peripheral blood sample, and peripheral blood mononuclear cells were used for TCR beta sequencing. Genomic DNA was extracted from the blood cell samples with the Qiagen DNeasy Blood Extraction Kit. The CDR3, cysteine through phenylalanine, is 15 amino acids long. Only the CDR3 DNA is retained, 45 bases long and in frame from the first base. Trimming accounts for 0 bases at V and 6 bases at J, while the number of junction bases matched to no gene is 3. Sequences SGHTA (CDR1) and FQGTGA (CDR2) are obtained from the germline V gene. Beyond this particular receptor, the publication reports: Across donors, most TCR sequences were observed very rarely, whereas some public TCRs were present in many individuals. The earlier analysis of 450 to 700 of the donors excluded some 16 rarely observed V segments, including chromosome 9 orphons, because counts were too low. In a later analysis, HLA-associated TCR beta chains showed more clonal expansion and lower generation probabilities than non-associated chains that were equally common. The presence/absence analyses assumed that sequencing depth was roughly uniform across donors, and that assumption may not be true. A later genetic analysis associated a missense DCLRE1C variant with V-gene and J-gene trimming of TCR beta chains, and an independent cohort replicated the association. This cohort had only TCR beta chains sequenced, and the lack of alpha or paired-chain data limited which features could be detected. Some IMGT-functional V segments, including TRBV6-2 and TRBV6-3, could not be distinguished by the 87-base-pair reads and were therefore excluded. The classifier was reported to diagnose cytomegalovirus status with high specificity and sensitivity in both the original and validation cohorts. In a later analysis, several top co-occurrence clusters were reported to appear linked to parvovirus B19, influenza, CMV and Epstein-Barr virus. Because HLA typing was unavailable for some donors at each locus, only the typed subset was used in association tests. A later analysis associated 16,951 TCR beta sequences with specific HLA alleles at a false discovery rate of 0.05. In a later analysis, TCR association rates were found to vary across HLA loci, with the most associated TCRs seen for DRB1 alleles and the fewest for HLA-C alleles. In vitro tests confirmed that a few of the cytomegalovirus-associated TCR beta chains recognize cytomegalovirus antigens. The authors suggested that the approach could potentially be generalized to other disease states and immunological phenotypes. A cluster of highly shared sequence variants was judged likely to be a technical artifact of the sequencing pipeline. A later genetic analysis reported fewer N-insertions in productive TCRs among donors in an Asian-associated ancestry cluster than the approximately 670-donor mean. A further reported finding was that TCR beta sequences accurately predicted the HLA-A and HLA-B alleles for most subjects in the first cohort. Assigning TCR associations to individual alleles was difficult when HLA alleles, especially DR and DQ, strongly co-occurred. A later analysis found that most CMV-associated TCR beta chains appeared HLA-restricted, with HLA associations seemingly driven largely by CMV exposure. A total of around 150 TCR beta chains were listed by the study as associated with cytomegalovirus. In an earlier analysis of under 600 of the donors, most TCR beta V segments were observed in productive rearrangements about 87% or about 30% of the time, broadly matching IMGT annotations. Linkage disequilibrium might explain the correlated functional status among segregating V segments, but an unknown experimental factor could not be excluded. Immune exposure information for the cohort was limited to CMV serostatus.

A note on this clone: The antigen this receptor binds is unknown. Base qualities are not at hand, and no much larger clone is one base apart.

Library preparation was by the immunoSEQ multiplex PCR assay. The multiplex PCR relied on a mix of 60 forward primers for TCR Vbeta segments and 13 reverse primers for TCR Jbeta segments. The CDR3 region of rearranged TCR beta genes was amplified from genomic DNA with a multiplex PCR assay. Amplified TCR beta libraries were sequenced as 87-base-pair reads on the Illumina HiSeq System. In the source study's methods: In a later analysis, some 80 million unique TCR beta chains were counted across the approximately 640 repertoires, and around 10 million of these chains were shared by at least two donors. Raw reads were error-corrected and collapsed into unique sequences by a nearest-neighbor algorithm in which closely related sequences were merged to remove PCR and sequencing errors. Alignment of CDR3 sequences to IMGT reference sequences was used to assign V, D and J gene segments. For a sequence to be retained, a match of at least six nucleotides was required to both a V gene segment and a J gene segment. Rearrangements were classified as productive when the CDR3 lacked stop codons and remained in frame with V and J, and all other rearrangements were classified as non-productive. Following IMGT convention, CDR3 was defined as the stretch from the second conserved V-encoded cysteine up to the conserved J-encoded phenylalanine. In an earlier analysis of 550 to 650 of the donors, sequences lacking an unambiguous match to a single V gene segment were excluded. In an earlier analysis of approximately 500 of the donors, a V segment was called functional when productive rearrangements were above 56.7%, and segregating when the standard deviation between donors exceeded 5%. A statistical classification framework was developed to diagnose cytomegalovirus status using the catalog of TCR beta chain sequences. V and J gene assignment, in a later analysis, came from comparing TCR nucleotide sequences with IMGT/GENE-DB human TR gene sequences. In a later analysis, CDR3 sequences and most-parsimonious VDJ recombination scenarios were assigned using the TCRdist pipeline. A later analysis defined each TCR beta chain by its CDR3 amino acid sequence plus V-gene family, and excluded reads lacking a unique V-gene family. To address suspected cross-contamination and a sequencing artifact, a later analysis removed over 500 highly shared, low-generation-probability nucleotide sequences. In a later analysis, a clonal expansion index was calculated for each public chain from normalized within-repertoire ranks of inferred template counts. In a later analysis, generation probabilities were computed with a VDJ recombination model fitted to out-of-frame rearrangements, and the resulting probabilities were checked against IGoR. A later analysis scored TCR-TCR, TCR-HLA and TCR-CMV co-occurrence with hypergeometric tests, applying a repertoire-size bias correction to TCR pairs. False discovery rates were estimated in a later analysis by permuting HLA or CMV assignments 20 times. In a later analysis, co-occurring TCRs were grouped using DBSCAN, with TCRdist sequence similarity added in when clustering inside HLA-allele-positive subsets. For co-occurrence clustering, repertoires with fewer than 30,000 or more than 120,000 public chains were excluded, along with roughly 5 repertoires with anomalous nucleotide sharing. TCRdb holds this immuneACCESS table with in-frame rearrangements only. Some clones are missing; in checked studies, unresolved V genes explain under half, and the rest has no known cause. The D gene and trimming were derived from the DNA, and the V and J assignments and clone size from that table. Within this sample are 100,000 to 150,000 clones, with around 68% of them counted one time only. Approximately 10% of the sample comes from the top ten.

The clonotype comes from a woman between 45 and 65 years old in good health and CMV-seropositive. Recombination joined TRBV7-3 with TRBJ2-2; 8 middle bases align to TRBD2. Material: PBMCs. The DNA sequence is as follows: TGTGCCAGCAGCTTAACTAGCGGGGAATCCGGGGAGCTGTTTTTT. Translated, it reads CASSLTSGESGELFF.